The 21 T cell receptor beta chains below were found in one sample sequenced in a study of T cell responses to AZD1222 COVID-19 vaccine. Sequencing used immunoSEQ multiplex PCR; TCRdb keeps in-frame clones, though not all of them. There are 150,000 to 200,000 clones in the sample; 94% occur only once, and around 0.66% lies in the top ten. This specimen was peripheral blood, taken on day 0 of AZD1222 vaccination. The receptors derive from an adult in good health.

The rearrangement joins TRBV3-1 (or the pseudogene TRBV3-2) to TRBJ1-3; a weak D match, TRBD1 (5 bases). The V gene's germline CDR1 is LGHDT and CDR2 YNNKEL (reference sequence). The V end was cut by 2 bases, the J end by 0 bases, with 14 bases between. The CDR3 runs to 17 residues. The CDR3 nucleotides are TGTGCCAGCAGCCAACGCGGGGGGATGACCTCTGGAAACACCATATATTTT. Protein sequence: CASSQRGGMTSGNTIYF.

This chain connects TRBV7-3 to TRBJ2-3, with 8 bases lining up with TRBD1. Looked up from germline, CDR1 is SGHTA and CDR2 is FQGTGA. The CDR3 is 15 residues long. Germline trimming cut 5 bases from V and 2 bases from J; bases unmatched to any gene: 6. CDR3 sequence (DNA): TGTGCCAGCAGCGAGCAGGGGGCTGACACAGATACGCAGTATTTT. Residues: CASSEQGADTDTQYF.

The rearrangement joins TRBV19 to TRBJ1-2; TRBD1 is a possible D gene (5 bases). Trimming pared 7 bases from V and 8 bases from J, leaving 20 bases between. CDR3 size: 14 residues. Per germline, CDR1 LNHDA and CDR2 SQIVND (reference sequence). The CDR3 is CASKAWGQEVGYTF. The CDR3 DNA is TGTGCCAGTAAGGCCTGGGGCCAGGAGGTCGGCTACACCTTC.

V usage is TRBV5-1 and J usage is TRBJ1-4, with D perhaps matching TRBD1 (5 bases). CDR3 length equals 15 residues. Germline CDR1 SGHRS, CDR2 YFSETQ. The V gene lost 4 bases and the J gene lost 1 base, with 11 bases spanning the gap. CDR3 bases: TGCGCCAGCAGCCTGGGGGGGAAAACTAATGAAAAACTGTTTTTT. Residues: CASSLGGKTNEKLFF. The whole variable domain, filled in from reference TRBV5-1 and TRBJ1-4, reads KAGVTQTPRYLIKTRGQQVTLSCSPISGHRSVSWYQQTPGQGLQFLFEYFSETQRNKGNFPGRFSGRQFSNSRSEMNVSTLELGDSALYLCASSLGGKTNEKLFFGSGTQLSVL.

The rearrangement joins TRBV5-1 to TRBJ1-1; D gene ambiguous. Trimming pared 0 bases from V and 7 bases from J, leaving 10 bases between. Germline CDR1 reads SGHRS; CDR2 reads YFSETQ. The CDR3 covers 13 residues. In DNA form, the CDR3 reads TGCGCCAGCAGCTTGGACCCGGGGAGTGAAGCTTTCTTT. It yields the protein CASSLDPGSEAFF.

V gene TRBV18 combines with J gene TRBJ1-2; TRBD1 agrees at 8 bases. J gave up 4 bases and V 5 bases, and 15 bases lay outside the gene matches. The length of the CDR3 is 17 residues. CDR1 is KGHSH and CDR2 is LQKENI in the germline V gene. The CDR3 loop is CASSKGHSTGEFYGYTF. The CDR3 DNA reads as TGTGCCAGCTCAAAAGGGCATTCGACAGGGGAATTCTATGGCTACACCTTC.

In nucleotides, the CDR3 is TGCAGCGTGGGCGGACTAGGGGACTATGGCTACACCTTC. This translates into CSVGGLGDYGYTF. The gene calls are TRBV29-1 and TRBJ1-2; possibly TRBD1 for D (5 bases). This CDR3 has 13 amino acids. CDR1 SQVTM and CDR2 ANQGSEA come from the germline V gene. Trimming took off 6 bases at V and 3 bases at J, with 14 bases between the two ends.

The rearrangement joins TRBV7-2 to TRBJ1-6; D gene unclear. V lost 2 bases and J 9 bases, leaving 5 bases between the germline ends. Germline V lookup: CDR1 SGHTA, CDR2 FQGNSA. The CDR3 has 12 amino acids. In nucleotides, the CDR3 is TGTGCCAGCAGCTTACTTGGTTCACCCCTCCACTTT. This codes for CASSLLGSPLHF.

This chain connects TRBV18 to TRBJ1-1; D is ambiguous. This CDR3 spans 12 amino acids. The V end was cut by 7 bases, the J end by 11 bases, with 17 bases between. Germline CDR1 and CDR2: KGHSH and LQKENI. The CDR3 is CASLSPPVQAFF. CDR3 DNA: TGTGCCAGCTTAAGTCCACCCGTCCAGGCTTTCTTT.

The chain employs TRBV25-1 and TRBJ1-2; D uncertain. Trimming removed 3 bases from V and 5 bases from J, with 16 bases in between. The CDR3 is 15 amino acids. Per the germline V gene, CDR1 is MGHDK and CDR2 is SYGVNS. The CDR3 DNA sequence: TGTGCCAGCAGTGAGATGAGCAGTCCGCTATATGGCTACACCTTC. It specifies CASSEMSSPLYGYTF.

This chain uses TRBV30 with TRBJ2-1; possible D gene TRBD2, 6 bases. This CDR3 has 11 residues. V was pared by 5 bases and J by 7 bases, with 9 bases between. CDR1 and CDR2 (germline): GTSNPN, SVGIG (reference sequence). The CDR3 sequence: CAWGDLNEQFF. The CDR3 nucleotides are TGTGCCTGGGGGGACTTAAATGAGCAGTTCTTC. The full variable domain, in which reference TRBV30 and TRBJ2-1 provide the parts outside the CDR3, is SQTIHQWPATLVQPVGSPLSLECTVEGTSNPNLYWYRQAAGRGLQLLFYSVGIGQISSEVPQNLSASRPQDRQFILSSKKLLLSDSGFYLCAWGDLNEQFFGPGTRLTVL.

J is TRBJ1-5 and V is TRBV7-2; D gene unclear. The germline V gene has CDR1 SGHTA and CDR2 FQGNSA. V lost 6 bases, J lost 10 bases, and 13 bases lay in between. The CDR3 length is 12 residues. CDR3 in DNA: TGTGCCAGCAGTCTACGGCTGGGACCCCAGCATTTT. Amino acid sequence: CASSLRLGPQHF.

The genes are TRBV7-9 and TRBJ2-7; the match to TRBD2 covers 14 bases. V shed 6 bases and J 9 bases; nucleotides not matched to a gene: 7. The CDR3 is 14 residues long. The V gene's germline CDR1 is SEHNR and CDR2 FQNEAQ (reference sequence). The CDR3, as DNA: TGTGCCAGCAGTCTGACTAGCGGGAGGGAAGGGCAGTACTTC. Its protein is CASSLTSGREGQYF.

The genes are TRBV14 and TRBJ2-3; no clear D gene. CDR3 length: 14 amino acids. Germline CDR1 and CDR2: SGHDN and FVKESK. The V gene lost 0 bases and the J gene lost 0 bases, with 4 bases spanning the gap. The CDR3 sequence is CASSQEKSTDTQYF. The CDR3 DNA reads TGTGCCAGCAGCCAAGAAAAAAGCACAGATACGCAGTATTTT.

The V gene is TRBV28, the J gene TRBJ1-6; D is uncertain. Germline V lookup: CDR1 MDHEN, CDR2 SYDVKM. Trimming removed 6 bases at V and 9 bases at J, with 12 bases between. This CDR3 region has 13 residues. As DNA, the CDR3 is TGTGCCAGCAGCTCTCTGCGATCTTCACCCCTCCACTTT. It specifies CASSSLRSSPLHF.

The J gene is TRBJ1-5, the V gene TRBV19; D not resolved. This CDR3 region has 15 residues. CDR1 is LNHDA and CDR2 is SQIVND in the germline V gene (reference sequence). Trimming shortened V by 3 bases and J by 0 bases, and 9 bases separated the two germline ends. CDR3 sequence: CASSIYYLSNQPQHF. As DNA, the CDR3 is TGTGCCAGTAGTATTTACTACCTTAGCAATCAGCCCCAGCATTTT.

The V and J genes are TRBV3-1 (or the pseudogene TRBV3-2) and TRBJ2-7, with D possibly TRBD1 on 6 matching bases. V lost 5 bases, J lost 7 bases, and 21 bases lay in between. The CDR3 loop spans 15 amino acids. Per the germline V gene, CDR1 is LGHDT and CDR2 is YNNKEL (reference sequence). CDR3 loop: CASSYRDHSRGEQYF. The CDR3 coding sequence is TGTGCCAGCAGCTACAGGGACCATTCCAGGGGTGAGCAGTACTTC.

This clone was observed a few times. The V gene is TRBV4-1, the J gene TRBJ1-3; tentative D call: TRBD1 (5 bases). CDR1 MGHRA and CDR2 YSYEKL come from the germline V gene. The length of the CDR3 is 18 residues. Trimming left V 6 bases short and J 0 bases short, with 21 bases between. Written as DNA, the CDR3 is TGCGCCAGCAGTCTGGGGCGGGATCAGGGCCCCTCTGGAAACACCATATATTTT. Its protein product is CASSLGRDQGPSGNTIYF.

J is TRBJ1-1 and V is TRBV7-9; weak D call: TRBD1 (5 bases). Trimming removed 4 bases at V and 6 bases at J, with 9 bases between. The germline V gene has CDR1 SEHNR and CDR2 FQNEAQ (reference sequence). The CDR3 sequence is 12 residues long. The CDR3 is CASSSQGAEAFF. In DNA, the CDR3 is TGTGCCAGCAGCTCCCAGGGTGCTGAAGCTTTCTTT.

The chain uses TRBV11-2 and TRBJ1-3; a possible D gene is TRBD1 (5 bases). Germline V gene data show CDR1 as SGHAT and CDR2 as FQNNGV. The CDR3 totals 14 residues. The ends were cut back, 1 base at V and 4 bases at J, with 8 bases in the middle. The CDR3 reads CASSLAGPGNTIYF. In nucleotides, the CDR3 is TGTGCCAGCAGCTTAGCGGGGCCCGGAAACACCATATATTTT.

J is TRBJ1-6 and V is TRBV3-1 (or the pseudogene TRBV3-2); D may be TRBD1 (6 bases). The V and J ends lost 0 bases and 16 bases respectively, with 19 bases between them. Germline values: CDR1 LGHDT, CDR2 YNNKEL (reference sequence). The CDR3 is made up of 15 amino acids. CDR3 nucleotides: TGTGCCAGCAGCCAAGAGGAGATGAGGGGACAACAACTCCACTTT. Its protein is CASSQEEMRGQQLHF.